The entry below describes one T cell receptor (beta chain). No antigen is known for it. This sample was included in a study of T cell responses to AZD1222 COVID-19 vaccine. Study context: Second-dose timings of about 4 or about 12 weeks were pooled. Findings and limits, study-wide: Variant regions that are unmutated are reportedly the target of nearly half of spike-specific TCRs. Spike-specific TCR depth and breadth grew after two AZD1222 doses. The donor group comprised mostly white British people and more females; the analysis possibly underestimated clonal diversity.

The CDR3 is 15 residues long. The ends lost 3 bases at V and 0 bases at J; junction bases unmatched: 3. Germline-derived CDR1 and CDR2 are KGHSH and LQKENI. Clones were sequenced by immunoSEQ multiplex PCR, and TCRdb holds only the in-frame ones, with some missing. The sample has roughly 250,000 clones; 85% to 95% are singletons. This material consisted of peripheral blood, taken on day 0 of AZD1222 vaccination. The chain joins TRBV18 to TRBJ1-1; 8 bases align to TRBD1. The receptor comes from an adult in good health. The CDR3 DNA reads TGTGCCAGCTCACCTCGGACAGGGTTGAACACTGAAGCTTTCTTT. Its protein product is CASSPRTGLNTEAFF.